The rows below give T cell receptor beta chains drawn from one sample of a study of cytomegalovirus exposure and HLA in healthy donors. Data came from immunoSEQ multiplex PCR; TCRdb stores just in-frame clones and leaves some out. The sample contains about 120,000 clones, 10% to 13% of which appear only once. What was sequenced was PBMCs. The receptors derive from a woman under 30 in good health and CMV-seropositive. The CDR3 runs from the conserved cysteine through the conserved F or W. The order of the fields is D gene, CDR3 length, clone size, J gene, V gene, CDR3 protein, CDR3 DNA. The D gene is left open where the match is weak. Rows give clone size only sometimes, using once, few, many, or a class for an expanded clone.

-	13	few	TRBJ1-1	TRBV30	CAWRDTVNTEAFF	TGTGCCTGGAGGGACACGGTGAACACTGAAGCTTTCTTT
TRBD2	13	few	TRBJ2-7	TRBV30	CALTSSGFYEQYF	TGTGCCTTAACTTCTAGCGGATTCTACGAGCAGTACTTC
-	14	few	TRBJ2-5	TRBV19	CAREFNRDQETQYF	TGTGCCAGGGAATTCAACAGGGACCAAGAGACCCAGTACTTC
-	16	-	TRBJ2-2	TRBV5-1	CASSFVAGTLDGELFF	TGCGCCAGCAGCTTTGTGGCGGGGACCCTGGACGGGGAGCTGTTTTTT
-	13	few	TRBJ2-7	TRBV5-6	CASSPDSSYEQYF	TGTGCCAGCAGCCCCGACAGCTCCTACGAGCAGTACTTC
-	15	-	TRBJ2-1	TRBV4-1	CASSQAGGSYNEQFF	TGCGCCAGCAGCCAAGCAGGGGGGTCCTACAATGAGCAGTTCTTC
TRBD1	16	-	TRBJ1-1	TRBV28	CASSFKVLTGRTEAFF	TGTGCCAGCAGTTTTAAGGTGTTGACAGGGAGGACTGAAGCTTTCTTT
TRBD2	16	-	TRBJ2-6	TRBV2	CASRVSGISGANVLTF	TGTGCCAGCAGGGTTAGCGGGATTAGTGGGGCCAACGTCCTGACTTTC
TRBD1	18	-	TRBJ2-4	TRBV5-4	CASSSGQGMGLSKNIQYF	TGTGCCAGCAGCTCGGGACAGGGAATGGGGCTGTCCAAAAACATTCAGTACTTC
-	13	few	TRBJ1-2	TRBV5-6	CASSLPLNYGYTF	TGTGCCAGCAGCTTGCCTCTTAACTATGGCTACACCTTC
-	16	-	TRBJ2-5	TRBV2	CASSPRLPGRGETQYF	TGTGCCAGCAGTCCACGGTTGCCGGGTCGGGGAGAGACCCAGTACTTC
TRBD2	13	-	TRBJ2-7	TRBV2	CASSSSGAYEQYF	TGTGCCAGCAGCAGTAGCGGGGCCTACGAGCAGTACTTC
-	14	-	TRBJ2-5	TRBV28	CASSGRPHKETQYF	TGTGCCAGCAGTGGCAGGCCCCACAAAGAGACCCAGTACTTC
TRBD1	12	-	TRBJ1-2	TRBV29-1	CSVGGDRSGYTF	TGCAGCGTTGGGGGGGACAGAAGTGGCTACACCTTC
TRBD2	16	few	TRBJ2-2	TRBV5-1	CASSLATGLAGERLFF	TGCGCCAGCAGCTTGGCCACGGGACTAGCGGGAGAGAGGCTGTTTTTT
-	12	few	TRBJ1-2	TRBV10-3	CASVGENYGYTF	TGTGCCAGCGTCGGGGAAAACTATGGCTACACCTTC
TRBD1	14	-	TRBJ2-3	TRBV29-1	CSVDGTEWTDTQYF	TGCAGCGTCGATGGGACAGAATGGACAGATACGCAGTATTTT
TRBD1	14	-	TRBJ2-7	TRBV27	CASKQGQGGYEQYF	TGTGCCAGCAAACAGGGACAGGGGGGCTACGAGCAGTACTTC
-	14	-	TRBJ1-6	TRBV27	CASSLGGWDSPLHF	TGTGCCAGCAGTTTGGGGGGGTGGGATTCACCCCTCCACTTT
TRBD2	15	-	TRBJ2-1	TRBV9	CASSVAAGVNNEQFF	TGTGCCAGCAGCGTAGCGGCGGGAGTGAACAATGAGCAGTTCTTC
-	14	-	TRBJ2-5	TRBV4-1	CASSREQRAETQYF	TGCGCCAGCAGCCGCGAGCAGAGGGCAGAGACCCAGTACTTC
TRBD2	16	few	TRBJ2-7	TRBV28	CASSPIEREGHHEQYF	TGTGCCAGCAGTCCCATCGAGCGGGAGGGACACCACGAGCAGTACTTC
-	15	few	TRBJ1-2	TRBV19	CASSKQTVFYYGYTF	TGTGCCAGTAGTAAACAGACAGTATTTTACTATGGCTACACCTTC
-	14	-	TRBJ2-5	TRBV11-3	CASSLSGRAETQYF	TGTGCCAGCAGCCTAAGCGGGCGGGCGGAGACCCAGTACTTC
-	14	-	TRBJ1-5	TRBV2	CAASPLAGNQPQHF	TGTGCCGCGTCACCCTTGGCGGGCAATCAGCCCCAGCATTTT
-	13	-	TRBJ2-7	TRBV6-1	CVSETGAPYEQYF	TGTGTCTCGGAAACAGGCGCCCCTTACGAGCAGTACTTC
-	11	-	TRBJ2-1	TRBV30	CAWSKLAEQFF	TGTGCCTGGAGTAAGCTCGCTGAGCAGTTCTTC
TRBD1	14	few	TRBJ1-1	TRBV11-2	CASSLGQGSFGAFF	TGTGCCAGCAGCCTAGGACAGGGGTCATTCGGAGCTTTCTTT
TRBD1	13	few	TRBJ1-4	TRBV4-1	CASGSQGDEKLFF	TGCGCCAGCGGATCTCAGGGGGATGAAAAACTGTTTTTT
TRBD1	15	-	TRBJ1-1	TRBV7-9	CASRVGQGMNTEAFF	TGTGCCAGCAGGGTTGGACAGGGAATGAACACTGAAGCTTTCTTT
-	11	-	TRBJ2-3	TRBV7-3	CASSTGNTQYF	TGTGCCAGCAGCACAGGGAATACGCAGTATTTT
-	14	-	TRBJ1-5	TRBV29-1	CSVRTANSNQPQHF	TGCAGCGTCAGGACAGCGAATAGCAATCAGCCCCAGCATTTT
TRBD1	15	few	TRBJ1-2	TRBV10-3	CAIAPTGGAHYGYTF	TGTGCCATTGCTCCGACAGGGGGCGCACACTATGGCTACACCTTC
TRBD2	21	-	TRBJ2-3	TRBV30	CAWSEGSVFLAGDRLRDTQYF	TGTGCCTGGAGTGAGGGGTCCGTTTTTTTAGCGGGAGACCGGCTAAGAGATACGCAGTATTTT
-	15	few	TRBJ2-3	TRBV13	CASSSRGGTTDTQYF	TGTGCCAGCAGCTCTAGGGGGGGCACGACAGATACGCAGTATTTT
TRBD2	18	few	TRBJ2-2	TRBV4-2	CASSQESIGGGNTGELFF	TGTGCCAGCAGCCAAGAATCCATCGGGGGGGGAAATACCGGGGAGCTGTTTTTT
-	16	few	TRBJ2-2	TRBV10-2	CASTTLRESNTGELFF	TGCGCCAGCACCACTCTCAGGGAATCGAACACCGGGGAGCTGTTTTTT
-	17	few	TRBJ2-7	TRBV28	CASSLIPLAGAGYEQYF	TGTGCCAGCAGTTTAATCCCCCTGGCAGGGGCAGGCTACGAGCAGTACTTC
TRBD1	12	-	TRBJ1-2	TRBV30	CAWRPTGQGYTF	TGTGCCTGGAGACCGACAGGGCAAGGCTACACCTTC
TRBD1	16	-	TRBJ1-1	TRBV6-1	CASSAYRGGVSTEAFF	TGTGCCAGCAGTGCCTACAGGGGGGGGGTATCGACTGAAGCTTTCTTT
TRBD2	18	-	TRBJ2-1	TRBV5-4	CASSNGGSGSRGGNEQFF	TGTGCCAGCAGCAATGGGGGTAGCGGGAGTAGGGGAGGCAATGAGCAGTTCTTC
-	13	-	TRBJ2-7	TRBV27	CASKFGGSYEQYF	TGTGCCAGCAAATTTGGAGGGTCCTACGAGCAGTACTTC
TRBD2	15	-	TRBJ2-7	TRBV11-2	CASSTLAGSSYEQYF	TGTGCCAGCAGCACCTTAGCGGGAAGCTCCTACGAGCAGTACTTC
-	14	few	TRBJ1-2	TRBV6-5	CASSYSGSGEGYTF	TGTGCCAGCAGTTACTCGGGGTCAGGGGAAGGCTACACCTTC
TRBD1	13	-	TRBJ2-1	TRBV5-1	CASSWGQGYEQFF	TGCGCCAGCAGCTGGGGACAGGGCTATGAGCAGTTCTTC
-	14	few	TRBJ1-1	TRBV6-5	CASSEQQGNGEAFF	TGTGCCAGCAGTGAGCAACAGGGCAATGGTGAAGCTTTCTTT
-	12	-	TRBJ1-2	TRBV28	CASSSLGYGYTF	TGTGCCAGCAGTTCCCTCGGCTATGGCTACACCTTC
-	11	few	TRBJ1-1	TRBV30	CAWEAGISAFF	TGTGCCTGGGAAGCGGGAATATCGGCTTTCTTT
-	15	-	TRBJ2-5	TRBV13	CASSPQSLVSETQYF	TGTGCCAGCAGCCCCCAATCACTAGTGTCCGAGACCCAGTACTTC
TRBD1	15	-	TRBJ2-2	TRBV5-5	CASSFGQGAIGELFF	TGTGCCAGCAGCTTTGGACAGGGGGCTATCGGGGAGCTGTTTTTT
-	14	-	TRBJ2-7	TRBV10-3	CAISASDYSYEQYF	TGTGCCATCAGTGCGTCGGACTACTCCTACGAGCAGTACTTC
TRBD2	17	few	TRBJ2-1	TRBV11-2	CASSPGTSGWSYNEQFF	TGTGCCAGCAGCCCAGGGACTAGCGGTTGGTCCTACAATGAGCAGTTCTTC
-	17	-	TRBJ1-3	TRBV9	CASSDGLTDPVGNTIYF	TGTGCCAGCAGCGACGGCTTGACAGATCCAGTTGGAAACACCATATATTTT
TRBD2	15	-	TRBJ2-7	TRBV5-6	CASTSGGVGSYEQYF	TGTGCCAGCACTTCGGGAGGGGTCGGGTCCTACGAGCAGTACTTC
-	13	few	TRBJ1-1	TRBV5-4	CASSFLGGTEAFF	TGTGCCAGCAGCTTTCTCGGGGGGACTGAAGCTTTCTTT
-	13	few	TRBJ2-7	TRBV2	CASSQRPSIEQYF	TGTGCCAGCAGCCAAAGACCTAGTATCGAGCAGTACTTC